This T cell receptor (beta chain) appears in the sequencing data of a study of PD-L1 blockade in urothelial cancer. Study-wide context: Before enrollment, 0 to 3 chemotherapy regimens had been given to patients. Samples came from 3 weeks, at the second dose, and 6 weeks into treatment.

The sample's time point: pretreatment peripheral blood. Concerning this clone itself: Its specificity is not known.

The length of the CDR3 is 13 residues. CDR1 is MNHNY and CDR2 is SVGAGI in the germline V gene (reference sequence). V was pared by 0 bases and J by 8 bases, with 10 bases between. Clones were read by immunoSEQ multiplex PCR, and TCRdb kept only the in-frame ones, dropping some. The table has around 82,000 clones, around 84% seen once. Findings and caveats of the study: TCR clonality was measured in pretreatment peripheral blood. Clonality below the median predicted better survival.

The chain has TRBV6-6 and TRBJ1-2; no reliable D call. This material consisted of PBMCs, taken around atezolizumab (anti-PD-L1) treatment. The clonotype originates from a man in his sixties with urothelial cancer. CDR3 sequence reads: CASSYSGLEGYTF. The CDR3 DNA reads as TGTGCCAGCAGTTACTCCGGACTGGAAGGCTACACCTTC.